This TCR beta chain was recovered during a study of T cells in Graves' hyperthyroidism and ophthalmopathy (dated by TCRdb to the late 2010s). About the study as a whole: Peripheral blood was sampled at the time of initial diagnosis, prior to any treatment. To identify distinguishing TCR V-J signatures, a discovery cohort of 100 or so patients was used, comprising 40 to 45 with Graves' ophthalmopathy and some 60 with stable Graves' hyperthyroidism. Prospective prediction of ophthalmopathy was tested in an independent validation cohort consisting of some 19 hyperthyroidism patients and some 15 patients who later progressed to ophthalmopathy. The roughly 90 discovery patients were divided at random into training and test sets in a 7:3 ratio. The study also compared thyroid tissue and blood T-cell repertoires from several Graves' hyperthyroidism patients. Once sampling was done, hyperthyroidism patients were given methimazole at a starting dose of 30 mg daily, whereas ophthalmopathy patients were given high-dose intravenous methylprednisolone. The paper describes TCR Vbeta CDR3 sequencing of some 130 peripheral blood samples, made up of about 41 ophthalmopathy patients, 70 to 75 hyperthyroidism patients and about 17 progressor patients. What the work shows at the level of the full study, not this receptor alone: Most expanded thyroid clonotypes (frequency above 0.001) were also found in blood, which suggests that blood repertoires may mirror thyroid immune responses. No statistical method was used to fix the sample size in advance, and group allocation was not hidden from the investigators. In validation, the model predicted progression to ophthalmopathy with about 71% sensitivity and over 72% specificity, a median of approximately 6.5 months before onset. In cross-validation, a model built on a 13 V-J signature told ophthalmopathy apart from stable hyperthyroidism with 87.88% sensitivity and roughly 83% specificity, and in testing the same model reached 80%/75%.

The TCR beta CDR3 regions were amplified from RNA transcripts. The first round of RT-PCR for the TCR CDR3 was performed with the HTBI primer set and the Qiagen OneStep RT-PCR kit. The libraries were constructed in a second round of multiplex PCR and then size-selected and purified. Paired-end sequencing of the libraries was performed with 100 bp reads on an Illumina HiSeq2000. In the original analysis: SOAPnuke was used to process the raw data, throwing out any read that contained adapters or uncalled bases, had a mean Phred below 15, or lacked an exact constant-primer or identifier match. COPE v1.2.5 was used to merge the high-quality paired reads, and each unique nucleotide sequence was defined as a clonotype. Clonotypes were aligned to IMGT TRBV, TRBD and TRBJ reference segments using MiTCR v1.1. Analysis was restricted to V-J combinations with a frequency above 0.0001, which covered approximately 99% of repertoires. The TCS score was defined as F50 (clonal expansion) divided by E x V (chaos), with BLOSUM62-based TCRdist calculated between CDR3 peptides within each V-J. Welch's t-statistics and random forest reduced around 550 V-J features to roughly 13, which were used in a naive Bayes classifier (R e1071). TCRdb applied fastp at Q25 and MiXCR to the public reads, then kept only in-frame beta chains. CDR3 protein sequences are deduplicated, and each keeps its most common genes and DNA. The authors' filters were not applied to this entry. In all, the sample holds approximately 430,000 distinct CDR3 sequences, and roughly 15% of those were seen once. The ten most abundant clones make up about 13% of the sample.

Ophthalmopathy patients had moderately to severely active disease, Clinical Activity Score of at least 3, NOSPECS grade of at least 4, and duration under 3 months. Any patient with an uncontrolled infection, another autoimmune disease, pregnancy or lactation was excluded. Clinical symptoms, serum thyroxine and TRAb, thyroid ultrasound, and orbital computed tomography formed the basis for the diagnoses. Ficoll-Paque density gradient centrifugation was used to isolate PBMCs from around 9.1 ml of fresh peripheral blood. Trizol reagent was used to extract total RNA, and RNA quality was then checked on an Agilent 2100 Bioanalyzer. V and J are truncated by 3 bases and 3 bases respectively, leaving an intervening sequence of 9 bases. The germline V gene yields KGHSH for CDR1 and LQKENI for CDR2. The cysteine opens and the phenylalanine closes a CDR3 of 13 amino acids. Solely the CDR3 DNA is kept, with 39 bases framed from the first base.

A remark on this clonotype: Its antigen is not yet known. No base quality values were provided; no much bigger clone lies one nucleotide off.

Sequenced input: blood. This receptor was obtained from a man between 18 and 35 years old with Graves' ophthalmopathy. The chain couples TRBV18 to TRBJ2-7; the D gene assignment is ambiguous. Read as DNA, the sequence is TGTGCCAGCTCACCGCGCAGTATCTACGAGCAGTACTTC. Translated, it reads CASSPRSIYEQYF.